This T cell receptor (beta chain) was recorded in a study of cytomegalovirus exposure and HLA in healthy donors. Whole-study results and caveats: Productive rates of about 87% or about 30% were seen for most TCR beta V segments in an earlier analysis. It was only CMV serostatus that was available as immune exposure information.

Trimming took 1 base from V and 2 from J, leaving 8 bases between them. This CDR3 is built from 14 residues. Germline-derived CDR1 and CDR2 are SEHNR and FQNEAQ (reference sequence). Comments on this clone: Its target is unknown.

The PCR made use of 60 Vbeta and 13 Jbeta primers. Study processing details: There were around 78 million unique TCR beta chains by a later count, and about 12 million of them were shared. TCRdb's copy holds only in-frame clones and misses some; the assay was immunoSEQ multiplex PCR. The V and J calls and clone size come from that table; D and trimming were worked out from the DNA. Among 130,000 to 150,000 clones listed, around 78% were seen once. The genes are TRBV7-9 and TRBJ1-1; D gene ambiguous. Source material: PBMCs. The TCR sequence derives from a male donor in good health and CMV-seronegative. CDR3 DNA sequence: TGTGCCAGCAGCTTAGGGCTGCCAAACACTGAAGCTTTCTTT. Protein: CASSLGLPNTEAFF. The complete variable domain, with remaining parts taken from reference TRBV7-9 and TRBJ1-1, reads DTGVSQNPRHKITKRGQNVTFRCDPISEHNRLYWYRQTLGQGPEFLTYFQNEAQLEKSRLLSDRFSAERPKGSFSTLEIQRTEQGDSAMYLCASSLGLPNTEAFFGQGTRLTVV.